The 9 T cell receptor beta chains listed next were all sequenced from one sample in a study of shared clonotypes between healthy human individuals. Measured with immunoSEQ multiplex PCR; TCRdb has only the in-frame clones, and not every one. The sample carries around 2.1 million clones, approximately 94% recorded once. The source material was naive CD4+ T cells sorted from blood. Specified subset: CD45RA+ positively selected. The receptors were gathered from a man between 18 and 35 years old in good health.

The chain recombines TRBV18 with TRBJ2-7, with D perhaps matching TRBD2 (5 bases). In germline, CDR1 is KGHSH, CDR2 LQKENI. The V gene lost 3 bases and the J gene lost 5 bases, with 14 bases spanning the gap. The CDR3 totals 14 residues. CDR3 nucleotide sequence: TGTGCCAGCTCACCTTCCGGGGTGAGGAACGAGCAGTACTTC. It specifies CASSPSGVRNEQYF.

To note about this clone: Distinct nucleotide sequences in the sample also encode this CDR3. The V and J genes are TRBV5-1 and TRBJ2-3; D ambiguous. V lost 0 bases and J lost 6, with 5 bases in between. CDR3 length: 12 amino acids. Germline CDR1 reads SGHRS; CDR2 reads YFSETQ. For the CDR3, the DNA is TGCGCCAGCAGCTTGGTCCTCGATACGCAGTATTTT. The encoded protein is CASSLVLDTQYF.

This clone was seen only once. This rearrangement joins TRBV5-1 to TRBJ2-7; 9 positions match TRBD1. The CDR3 is 15 residues long. Germline V gives CDR1 SGHRS, CDR2 YFSETQ. J gave up 5 bases and V 4 bases, and 10 bases lay outside the gene matches. The CDR3 sequence is CASSLPTGQGDEQYF. DNA of the CDR3: TGCGCCAGCAGCCTACCAACGGGACAGGGCGACGAGCAGTACTTC.

On this clone: Because the CDR3's place on the DNA is in doubt, the DNA is left out and the CDR3 is given as listed by TCRdb. The gene calls are TRBV30 and TRBJ2-7; TRBD2, the table's D call, was not compared with the DNA. Germline V gene lookup returns CDR1 GTSNPN and CDR2 SVGIG (reference sequence). The CDR3 is 16 amino acids in total, end residues counted. CDR3 loop: CAYYLCPSGRSYEQYF.

The chain couples TRBV19 to TRBJ1-5; maybe TRBD1 (6 bases). CDR3 length: 15 amino acids. The ends were cut back, 9 bases at V and 1 base at J, with 16 bases in the middle. Looked up from germline, CDR1 is LNHDA and CDR2 is SQIVND (reference sequence). In nucleotides, the CDR3 is TGTGCCAGCAAGGTCTCCGGGACAAGCAATCAGCCCCAGCATTTT. Translating it yields CASKVSGTSNQPQHF.

The J gene is TRBJ1-3, the V gene TRBV11-2; possible D gene TRBD1, 5 bases. The CDR3 consists of 16 residues. Between the trimmed V and J ends, which lost 1 base and 4 bases, there was a span of 14 bases. CDR1 and CDR2 (germline): SGHAT, FQNNGV. The CDR3 DNA follows: TGTGCCAGCAGCTTAGCGGGACGAAGAACAGGAAACACCATATATTTT. Its translation is CASSLAGRRTGNTIYF.

The rearrangement links TRBV2 to TRBJ1-1, with D perhaps TRBD1 (6 bases). Germline assignment: CDR1 SNHLY and CDR2 FYNNEI. This CDR3 contains 14 residues. Trimming shortened V by 4 bases and J by 4 bases, and 13 bases separated the two germline ends. CDR3 residues: CASSGRTGTTEAFF. The CDR3 region has the DNA TGTGCCAGCAGTGGAAGAACAGGGACCACTGAAGCTTTCTTT.

This clone has a single count. The rearrangement joins TRBV29-1 to TRBJ2-7; 7 bases align to TRBD1. The V and J ends lost 8 bases and 0 bases, in that order; junction bases with no gene match: 4. CDR1 is SQVTM and CDR2 is ANQGSEA in the germline V gene. This CDR3 has 12 residues. The CDR3 region is CSTTGSSYEQYF. The CDR3 DNA sequence: TGCAGCACGACAGGGAGCTCCTACGAGCAGTACTTC.

CDR3: CASSLEVLGSYNEQFF. The CDR3 DNA is TGTGCCAGCAGCTTAGAGGTCTTAGGCTCCTACAATGAGCAGTTCTTC. V gene TRBV7-9 combines with J gene TRBJ2-1, with D unclear. The ends were cut back, 1 base at V and 0 bases at J, with 10 bases in the middle. CDR1 is SEHNR and CDR2 is FQNEAQ in the germline V gene (reference sequence). The CDR3 sequence is 16 residues long.